This T cell receptor (beta chain) was sequenced during a study of CD8 T cells in ankylosing spondylitis. This clonotype appeared a few times. Its matching antigen is unknown. Study conclusions and caveats: Disease-associated clones were CD8+ and fairly uncommon in peripheral blood. Blood of patients with ankylosing spondylitis appeared to be characterized by a TCR beta motif of eight highly homologous variants. Matched ankylosing spondylitis synovial fluid reportedly contained a significantly enriched population of disease-linked clones. Previous work reported some of these motif variants in the synovial fluid and blood of reactive arthritis.

Quantitative 5'-RACE was performed with molecular barcodes, and it yielded the TCR beta libraries. A single record per CDR3 protein comes from TCRdb applying MiXCR to the 5' RACE reads. The table has approximately 540,000 distinct CDR3 sequences, roughly 13% seen once; the top ten hold 6.8%. CDR3 length equals 17 residues. The trim removed 3 bases at V and 3 bases at J, leaving 10 bases unmatched. Germline V gene sequence: CDR1 LGHNA, CDR2 YNFKEQ. This receptor was taken from a male donor with ankylosing spondylitis. V is TRBV4-2 and J is TRBJ2-2, with 7 nucleotides matching TRBD2. Sequencing used blood, either unsorted or a sorted T cell fraction (not recorded which). CDR3 sequence (DNA): TGTGCCAGCAGCCACGATGGGGGGGAGGAAGACACCGGGGAGCTGTTTTTT. Amino acids: CASSHDGGEEDTGELFF.